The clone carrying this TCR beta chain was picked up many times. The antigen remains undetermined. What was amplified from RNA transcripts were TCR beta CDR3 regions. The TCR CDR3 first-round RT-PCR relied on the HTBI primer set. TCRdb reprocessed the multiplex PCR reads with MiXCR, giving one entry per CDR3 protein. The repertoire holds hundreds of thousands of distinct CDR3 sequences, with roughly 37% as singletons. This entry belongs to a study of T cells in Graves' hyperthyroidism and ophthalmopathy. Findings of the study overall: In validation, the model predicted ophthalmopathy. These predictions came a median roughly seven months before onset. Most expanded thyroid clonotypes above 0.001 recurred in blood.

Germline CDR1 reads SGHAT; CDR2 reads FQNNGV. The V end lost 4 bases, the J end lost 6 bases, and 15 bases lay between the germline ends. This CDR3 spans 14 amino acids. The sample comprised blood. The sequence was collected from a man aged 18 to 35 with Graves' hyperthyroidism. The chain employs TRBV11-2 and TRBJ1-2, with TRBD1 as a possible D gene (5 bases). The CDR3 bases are TGTGCCAGCAGCTACCCCCGGGGGAGGGATGGCTACACCTTC. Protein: CASSYPRGRDGYTF.